This TCR beta chain was recorded in a study of blood T cell repertoires in COVID-19. Background on the study: The analysed material was cDNA or gDNA that came from T cells, B-cell-depleted T cells, or PBMCs.

In the source study's methods: Reference gene primers were amplified, and this amplification served to estimate nucleated cell counts. Generated by immunoSEQ multiplex PCR, the TCRdb table keeps only in-frame clones and is missing some. The V and J calls and clone size were taken over from that table, and D and trimming were inferred from the DNA. The table has 210,000 or so clones, under 90% seen once. This CDR3 region has 16 residues. V shed 0 bases and J shed 3 bases, with 14 bases lying between them. The germline gives CDR1 MNHEY, CDR2 SVGAGI. The gene calls are TRBV6-5 and TRBJ1-2; D is ambiguous. The material sequenced was peripheral blood. This clonotype originated in a man over 45 with acute or convalescent COVID-19. The CDR3 region is CASSYSGISDHYGYTF. The CDR3 nucleotides read TGTGCCAGCAGTTACTCCGGGATCTCCGATCACTATGGCTACACCTTC.